Following are 16 T cell receptor beta chains from one sample sequenced in a study of identical twins. TCRdb passed the 5' RACE reads through MiXCR, listing each CDR3 protein once. The table includes 300,000 to 400,000 distinct CDR3 sequences, around 9.7% detected once. Sequenced: naive T cells sorted from blood. These receptors were obtained from a woman in her forties or fifties in good health.

This clonotype occurred a few times. The chain is built from TRBV6-4 and TRBJ2-3; D remains ambiguous. CDR1 MRHNA and CDR2 SNTAGT come from the germline V gene. V lost 0 bases and J 6 bases, leaving 7 bases between the germline ends. The CDR3 consists of 13 residues. CDR3 loop: CASSDSERDTQYF. For the CDR3, the DNA is TGTGCCAGCAGTGACTCTGAAAGGGATACGCAGTATTTT.

This clonotype was recorded at least ten times. The chain employs TRBV25-1 and TRBJ1-6, with 9 bases identical to TRBD1. Germline CDR1 reads MGHDK; CDR2 reads SYGVNS. J was trimmed by 10 bases and V by 5 bases; bases with no gene match: 6. The CDR3 length is 14 residues. The CDR3 sequence is CASSKPGQGSPLHF. In nucleotides, the CDR3 is TGTGCCAGCAGTAAACCGGGACAGGGATCACCCCTCCACTTT.

This clonotype was counted at least ten times. V gene TRBV5-1 combines with J gene TRBJ2-5; D tentatively fits TRBD1 or TRBD2 (5 bases each). Trimming removed 4 bases from V and 5 bases from J, with 12 bases in between. CDR1 and CDR2 from the germline V gene are SGHRS and YFSETQ. The CDR3 covers 13 residues. CDR3 protein: CASSGGPGETQYF. Written as DNA, the CDR3 is TGCGCCAGCAGCGGGGGACCGGGGGAGACCCAGTACTTC.

The chain carries TRBV4-1 and TRBJ2-3, with 8 bases identical to TRBD2. Unmatched junction bases numbered 10, after V lost 0 bases and J lost 2 bases. There are 18 residues in the CDR3. CDR1 and CDR2 (germline): MGHRA, YSYEKL. CDR3 bases: TGCGCCAGCAGCCAAGATCCAGCGGGAGTGTCGCTCACAGATACGCAGTATTTT. This gives the protein CASSQDPAGVSLTDTQYF.

The gene calls are TRBV6-5 and TRBJ1-6; 8 bases match TRBD1. After removal of 11 bases from V and 8 bases from J, the junction contained 8 bases not matched to a gene. Germline V gene sequence: CDR1 MNHEY, CDR2 SVGAGI. This CDR3 comprises 13 residues. CDR3 DNA: TGTGCCGGCGGACAGGGCCGCGATTCACCCCTCCACTTT. Residues: CAGGQGRDSPLHF.

This sequence joins TRBV7-9 and TRBJ2-5, with no clear D. The CDR3 length is 14 residues. Looked up from germline, CDR1 is SEHNR and CDR2 is FQNEAQ (reference sequence). The germline V and J ends were trimmed by 0 bases and 2 bases, with 7 bases remaining between them. CDR3: CASSLANIQETQYF. CDR3 in DNA: TGTGCCAGCAGCTTAGCTAACATACAAGAGACCCAGTACTTC.

This rearrangement joins TRBV6-5 to TRBJ2-1; 9 positions match TRBD2. This CDR3 comprises 18 residues. Trimming at V came to 5 bases and at J to 7 bases, leaving 18 bases not matched to a gene. Germline V gene lookup returns CDR1 MNHEY and CDR2 SVGAGI. CDR3 coding DNA: TGTGCCAGCAGTAACGGACACAGGAGAGGACTAGCGAATAATGAGCAGTTCTTC. Translated: CASSNGHRRGLANNEQFF.

This clonotype turned up a few times. The chain joins TRBV6-5 to TRBJ2-3; D is perhaps TRBD1 (5 bases). V lost 5 bases and J 1 base, leaving 22 bases between the germline ends. CDR1 MNHEY and CDR2 SVGAGI come from the germline V gene. This CDR3 region has 18 residues. The CDR3 DNA reads as TGTGCCAGCAGTAGACGGAATAGTGAGTGGGGCCGCACAGATACGCAGTATTTT. Its protein product is CASSRRNSEWGRTDTQYF.

This clonotype was observed many times. This sequence joins TRBV20-1 and TRBJ2-1, with TRBD2 matching 7 bases. Germline CDR1 and CDR2: DFQATT and SNEGSKA (reference sequence). The CDR3 spans 13 residues. V was pared by 5 bases and J by 4 bases, with 5 bases of the junction left unmatched. The CDR3 spells CSASGLTYNEQFF. CDR3 coding DNA: TGCAGTGCTTCGGGACTAACTTACAATGAGCAGTTCTTC.

Ten or more counts support this clonotype. The chain recombines TRBV20-1 with TRBJ1-1; the D is unclear. V lost 0 bases to trimming and J lost 0 bases, with 11 bases between them. Looked up from germline, CDR1 is DFQATT and CDR2 is SNEGSKA (reference sequence). This CDR3 region has 15 residues. The CDR3: CSARDSGRLNTEAFF. The CDR3 DNA follows: TGCAGTGCTAGAGATAGCGGCCGGCTGAACACTGAAGCTTTCTTT.

This clonotype came up once. A much larger clone is a single base away; this may be a read error. The chain carries TRBV5-1 and TRBJ2-1; D gene ambiguous. The CDR3 is 17 amino acids. Germline CDR1 and CDR2: SGHRS and YFSETQ. Trimming pared 4 bases from V and 0 bases from J, leaving 17 bases between. CDR3 bases: TGCGCCAGCAGCACAGATGGGCCGCCGAGCTCCTACAATGAGCAGTTCTTC. Its translation is CASSTDGPPSSYNEQFF.

In this sample, this clonotype turned up a few times. The chain is built from TRBV4-1 and TRBJ2-5; unclear D gene. Trimming shortened V by 4 bases and J by 4 bases, and 19 bases separated the two germline ends. Germline V lookup: CDR1 MGHRA, CDR2 YSYEKL. The CDR3 loop spans 16 amino acids. In DNA form, the CDR3 reads TGCGCCAGCAGCCTCGGGCAGCGTAGAGAAATAGAGACCCAGTACTTC. Translation gives CASSLGQRREIETQYF.

There are many counts of this clonotype. This chain links TRBV24-1 with TRBJ1-6; D ambiguous. V was cut by 2 bases and J by 7 bases, with 8 bases left in between. Germline lookup yields CDR1 KGHDR and CDR2 SFDVKD. The CDR3 has 14 amino acids. The CDR3 reads CATSDSAANSPLHF. CDR3 DNA: TGTGCCACCAGTGATTCGGCGGCCAATTCACCCCTCCACTTT.

This clonotype was detected a few times. The chain uses TRBV11-2 and TRBJ2-7, with TRBD1 matching 8 bases. The CDR3 is 14 amino acids. The germline V gene encodes CDR1 SGHAT and CDR2 FQNNGV. J was trimmed by 4 bases and V by 5 bases; bases with no gene match: 7. The CDR3 DNA follows: TGTGCCAGCAGCCCGGCAACAGGGGGATACGAGCAGTACGTC. Amino acid sequence: CASSPATGGYEQYV.

This clonotype was seen repeatedly, ten times or more. V and J are TRBV29-1 and TRBJ2-1; the D call may be TRBD1 or TRBD2 (5 bases each). The CDR3 extends over 11 amino acids. V lost 7 bases, J lost 6 bases, and 10 bases lay in between. The germline V gene encodes CDR1 SQVTM and CDR2 ANQGSEA. CDR3 sequence reads: CSASGGNEQFF. The CDR3 nucleotides are TGCAGCGCGTCTGGGGGCAATGAGCAGTTCTTC.

This clonotype was picked up many times. The chain carries TRBV12-3 or TRBV12-4 and TRBJ1-1, with 11 bases lining up with TRBD1. V dropped 6 bases and J dropped 7; count of bases not matched to a gene: 7. The CDR3 loop spans 14 amino acids. DNA for the CDR3: TGTGCCAGCAGACCCGGACAGGGGGCTTTTGAAGCTTTCTTT. Translating gives CASRPGQGAFEAFF.